The 7 T cell receptor beta chains given below trace back to one sample, sequenced in a study of blood T cell repertoires in COVID-19. Measured with immunoSEQ multiplex PCR; TCRdb has only the in-frame clones, and not every one. The sample has nearly 100,000 clones; around 80% are singletons. The source material was peripheral blood. Receptors originate from a man aged 65 to 85 with acute or convalescent COVID-19.

This chain uses TRBV11-2 with TRBJ1-1; 10 bases agree with TRBD1. The CDR3 sequence is 15 residues long. Trimming cost V 3 bases and J 7 bases; bases outside gene matches: 8. In germline, CDR1 is SGHAT, CDR2 FQNNGV. CDR3 DNA: TGTGCCAGCAGCTTGTTGACAGGGGGCGCGGATGAAGCTTTCTTT. The encoded protein is CASSLLTGGADEAFF.

V gene TRBV7-9 combines with J gene TRBJ1-1; TRBD1 matches at 7 bases. The length of the CDR3 is 15 residues. From germline, CDR1 is SEHNR and CDR2 FQNEAQ (reference sequence). The V segment lost 6 bases and the J segment 5 bases; nucleotides outside the gene matches: 12. The CDR3 spells CASSINRGWRTEAFF. In DNA form, the CDR3 reads TGTGCCAGCAGTATAAACAGGGGTTGGAGGACTGAAGCTTTCTTT.

V usage is TRBV3-1 (or the pseudogene TRBV3-2) and J usage is TRBJ1-5, with 8 bases that match TRBD1. The V gene's germline CDR1 is LGHDT and CDR2 YNNKEL (reference sequence). After removal of 1 base from V and 4 bases from J, the junction contained 3 bases not matched to a gene. The CDR3 has 15 residues. CDR3: CASSQGGQVNQPQHF. CDR3 bases: TGTGCCAGCAGCCAAGGGGGACAGGTGAATCAGCCCCAGCATTTT.

This chain joins TRBV5-1 and TRBJ1-2; D gene uncertain. This CDR3 has 13 residues. The V gene lost 4 bases and the J gene lost 8 bases, with 15 bases spanning the gap. CDR1 is SGHRS and CDR2 is YFSETQ in the germline V gene. The chain's CDR3 is CASSPVPDQGYTF. The CDR3 DNA sequence: TGCGCCAGCAGCCCTGTTCCCGATCAGGGCTACACCTTC.

The chain links TRBV10-3 to TRBJ1-2; 7 bases map to TRBD1. V lost 6 bases and J lost 5; bases outside the gene matches: 6. Germline CDR1 reads ENHRY; CDR2 reads SYGVKD. There are 13 residues in the CDR3. CDR3 loop: CAISSDREYGYTF. CDR3 DNA: TGTGCCATCAGCTCCGACAGGGAATATGGCTACACCTTC.

This chain's CDR3 is CASSIQRGTYEQYF. The DNA for the CDR3 is TGTGCCAGTAGTATTCAAAGGGGAACCTACGAGCAGTACTTC. The chain links TRBV19 to TRBJ2-7; D possibly corresponds to TRBD1 (5 bases). CDR3 length: 14 amino acids. With 3 bases removed from V and 2 bases from J, the gap between germline ends came to 11 bases. Looked up from germline, CDR1 is LNHDA and CDR2 is SQIVND (reference sequence).

The chain joins TRBV6-5 to TRBJ2-1; 10 bases match TRBD2. The V gene end was trimmed by 5 bases and the J gene end by 10 bases; junction bases not matched to a gene: 11. Germline CDR1 reads MNHEY; CDR2 reads SVGAGI. The CDR3 has 15 residues. CDR3 amino acids: CASSIEAGGPGEQFF. The CDR3 DNA reads TGTGCCAGCAGTATAGAAGCGGGAGGGCCGGGGGAGCAGTTCTTC.